Reported below is one T cell receptor (beta chain). The sample originates from a study of blood T cell repertoires in COVID-19. Study details: Sites across the United States, Italy and Spain contributed samples from acute and convalescent COVID-19.

The V gene end was trimmed by 0 bases and the J gene end by 0 bases; junction bases not matched to a gene: 1. The CDR3 covers 15 residues. Germline V gives CDR1 SGHTA, CDR2 FQGNSA. The method was immunoSEQ multiplex PCR; TCRdb's version includes in-frame clones alone and lacks a portion of them. The sample holds roughly 180,000 clones, around 77% seen once. This chain uses TRBV7-2 with TRBJ1-1, with TRBD1 identical over 7 bases. The sample comprised peripheral blood. The source is a man in his fifties or sixties with active or convalescent COVID-19. The CDR3 sequence: CASSLAGQMNTEAFF. DNA for the CDR3: TGTGCCAGCAGCTTAGCGGGACAGATGAACACTGAAGCTTTCTTT.